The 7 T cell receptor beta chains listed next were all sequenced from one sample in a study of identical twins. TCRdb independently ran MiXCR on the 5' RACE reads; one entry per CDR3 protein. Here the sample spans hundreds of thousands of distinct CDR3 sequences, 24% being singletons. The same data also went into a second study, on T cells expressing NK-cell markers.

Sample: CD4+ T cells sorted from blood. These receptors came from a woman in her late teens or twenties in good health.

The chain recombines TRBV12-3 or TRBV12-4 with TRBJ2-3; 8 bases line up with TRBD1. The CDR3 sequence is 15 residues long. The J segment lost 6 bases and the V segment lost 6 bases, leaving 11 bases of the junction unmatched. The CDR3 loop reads CASRTGTGHSDTQYF. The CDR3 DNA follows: TGTGCCAGCAGGACCGGGACAGGACATTCCGATACGCAGTATTTT.

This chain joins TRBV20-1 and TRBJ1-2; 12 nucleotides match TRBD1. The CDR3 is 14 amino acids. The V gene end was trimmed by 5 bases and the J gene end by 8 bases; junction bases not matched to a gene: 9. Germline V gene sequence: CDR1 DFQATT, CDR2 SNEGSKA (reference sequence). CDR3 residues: CSAGDRGLSGGYTF. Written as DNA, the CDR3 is TGCAGTGCTGGGGACAGGGGGCTTTCGGGGGGCTACACCTTC.

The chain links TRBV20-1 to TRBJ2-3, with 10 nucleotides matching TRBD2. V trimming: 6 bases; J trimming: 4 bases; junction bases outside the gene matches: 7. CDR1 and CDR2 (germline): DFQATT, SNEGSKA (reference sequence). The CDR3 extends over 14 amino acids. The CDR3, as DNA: TGCAGTGCCGCAGCGGGAGGGGGATCAGATACGCAGTATTTT. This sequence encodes CSAAAGGGSDTQYF.

This CDR3 is CASNSGTANEKLFF. DNA for the CDR3: TGTGCCAGCAATTCCGGGACAGCAAATGAAAAACTGTTTTTT. This chain links TRBV6-2 or TRBV6-3 with TRBJ1-4; 7 bases line up with TRBD1. This CDR3 comprises 14 residues. The germline V gene encodes CDR1 MNHEY and CDR2 SVGEGT. Unmatched junction bases numbered 7, after V lost 7 bases and J lost 5 bases.

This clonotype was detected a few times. The CDR3 region has the DNA TGTGCCAGCAGTTTGCGCTCAGGAGGCAATGAGCAGTTCTTC. Protein product: CASSLRSGGNEQFF. The chain has TRBV6-5 and TRBJ2-1; weak D call: TRBD2 (5 bases). The CDR3 loop spans 14 amino acids. Trimming took 4 bases from V and 6 from J, leaving 13 bases between them. Per the germline V gene, CDR1 is MNHEY and CDR2 is SVGAGI.

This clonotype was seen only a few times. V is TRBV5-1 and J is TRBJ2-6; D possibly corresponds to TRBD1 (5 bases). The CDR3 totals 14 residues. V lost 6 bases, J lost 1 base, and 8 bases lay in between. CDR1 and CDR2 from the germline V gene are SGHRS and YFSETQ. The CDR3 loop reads CASKGLSGANVLTF. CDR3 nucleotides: TGCGCCAGCAAGGGGCTGTCTGGGGCCAACGTCCTGACTTTC.

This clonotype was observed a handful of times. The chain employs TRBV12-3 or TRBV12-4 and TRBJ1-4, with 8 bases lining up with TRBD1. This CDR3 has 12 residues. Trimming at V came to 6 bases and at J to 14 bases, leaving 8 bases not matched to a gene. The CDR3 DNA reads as TGTGCCAGCAGGCCGGACAGGGCGAGGCTGTTTTTT. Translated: CASRPDRARLFF.